These 16 T cell receptor beta chains were sequenced from one sample in a study of cytomegalovirus exposure and HLA in healthy donors. PCR involved 60 Vbeta and 13 Jbeta primers. Sequencing used immunoSEQ multiplex PCR; TCRdb keeps in-frame clones, though not all of them. Here the sample table reports around 130,000 clones. The sequenced material came from PBMCs. Receptors were obtained from a woman aged 40 to 50 in good health and CMV-seronegative.

This sequence joins TRBV7-2 and TRBJ2-7, with 8 nucleotides matching TRBD2. The CDR3 spans 15 residues. V trimming: 5 bases; J trimming: 2 bases; junction bases outside the gene matches: 8. CDR1 and CDR2 from the germline V gene are SGHTA and FQGNSA. As DNA, the CDR3 is TGTGCCAGCAGCGAAACTAGCGGAAGAACCTACGAGCAGTACTTC. It translates to CASSETSGRTYEQYF.

The genes are TRBV4-3 and TRBJ2-2; tentative D call: TRBD2 (7 bases). V lost 3 bases, J lost 5 bases, and 10 bases lay in between. CDR3 size: 14 residues. Germline CDR1 and CDR2: LGHNA and YSLEER. The CDR3 sequence: CASSHAGATGELFF. DNA of the CDR3: TGCGCCAGCAGCCATGCGGGGGCGACCGGGGAGCTGTTTTTT.

This chain links TRBV19 with TRBJ1-1, with unresolved D. The CDR3 is 13 amino acids. Trimming stripped 2 bases from V and 5 bases from J, with 9 bases between. Looked up from germline, CDR1 is LNHDA and CDR2 is SQIVND (reference sequence). The DNA of the CDR3 is TGTGCCAGTAGTATAAATCCCCGGACTGAAGCTTTCTTT. It is translated as CASSINPRTEAFF.

The rearrangement links TRBV28 to TRBJ1-6; maybe TRBD1 (5 bases). The CDR3 has 15 amino acids. CDR1 is MDHEN and CDR2 is SYDVKM in the germline V gene. The V and J ends lost 6 bases and 7 bases respectively, with 16 bases between them. The CDR3: CASSPPGGNNSPLHF. The CDR3 region has the DNA TGTGCCAGCAGCCCCCCGGGGGGGAACAATTCACCCCTCCACTTT.

About this clone: The sample holds other DNA sequences that translate to the same CDR3. The chain uses TRBV6-5 and TRBJ1-1; TRBD1 matches at 9 bases. V lost 6 bases, J lost 1 base, and 3 bases stayed unmatched. This CDR3 is 14 amino acids long. CDR1 and CDR2 from the germline V gene are MNHEY and SVGAGI. This CDR3 reads CASRYRGRNTEAFF. The DNA of the CDR3 is TGTGCCAGCAGGTACAGGGGGCGGAACACTGAAGCTTTCTTT.

This chain connects TRBV6-5 to TRBJ1-1; D is perhaps TRBD1 (6 bases). The CDR3 length is 15 residues. The germline V and J ends were trimmed by 0 bases and 4 bases, with 12 bases remaining between them. Per the germline V gene, CDR1 is MNHEY and CDR2 is SVGAGI. CDR3 DNA sequence: TGTGCCAGCAGTTACTCGGGGGGGGCGAGCACTGAAGCTTTCTTT. It yields the protein CASSYSGGASTEAFF.

CDR3 residues: CASSLGWGGNTEAFF. CDR3 DNA: TGTGCCAGCAGCTTAGGATGGGGAGGGAACACTGAAGCTTTCTTT. V gene TRBV7-2 combines with J gene TRBJ1-1, with D unresolved. CDR3 length equals 15 residues. Germline assignment: CDR1 SGHTA and CDR2 FQGNSA. Between the trimmed V and J ends, which lost 1 base and 1 base, there was a span of 10 bases.

The chain has TRBV5-1 and TRBJ2-7; 11 bases are a match to TRBD2. From germline, CDR1 is SGHRS and CDR2 YFSETQ. After removal of 4 bases from V and 3 bases from J, the junction contained 6 bases not matched to a gene. The CDR3 is 15 amino acids. CDR3 coding DNA: TGCGCCAGCAGCCTTACTAGCGGGGGAAACTACGAGCAGTACTTC. As protein: CASSLTSGGNYEQYF.

This chain links TRBV18 with TRBJ1-2; 9 nucleotides align to TRBD1. The J segment lost 3 bases and the V segment lost 1 base, leaving 3 bases of the junction unmatched. The CDR3 loop spans 15 amino acids. Germline V gene data show CDR1 as KGHSH and CDR2 as LQKENI. CDR3 protein: CASSPQGQGYYGYTF. In DNA, the CDR3 is TGTGCCAGCTCACCACAGGGACAGGGTTACTATGGCTACACCTTC. Drawing the rest from reference TRBV18 and TRBJ1-2, the complete variable domain is NAGVMQNPRHLVRRRGQEARLRCSPMKGHSHVYWYRQLPEEGLKFMVYLQKENIIDESGMPKERFSAEFPKEGPSILRIQQVVRGDSAAYFCASSPQGQGYYGYTFGSGTRLTVV.

The V and J genes are TRBV7-3 and TRBJ2-2; 9 nucleotides line up with TRBD1. Germline CDR1 reads SGHTA; CDR2 reads FQGTGA. The J segment lost 7 bases and the V segment lost 4 bases, leaving 4 bases of the junction unmatched. The length of the CDR3 is 14 residues. CDR3 protein: CASSYRGLGGELFF. DNA of the CDR3: TGTGCCAGCAGCTACAGGGGGCTTGGCGGGGAGCTGTTTTTT.

The V call is TRBV6-6, the J call TRBJ2-5; a possible D gene is TRBD2 (7 bases). V dropped 5 bases and J dropped 5 bases, with 12 bases sitting between them. The CDR3 has 13 residues. Germline CDR1 MNHNY, CDR2 SVGAGI (reference sequence). The CDR3 is CASSGGAGETQYF. CDR3 sequence (DNA): TGTGCCAGCAGTGGGGGGGCGGGTGAGACCCAGTACTTC.

This sequence joins TRBV7-9 and TRBJ1-1; D is possibly TRBD1 (6 bases). This CDR3 comprises 12 residues. Germline V gene sequence: CDR1 SEHNR, CDR2 FQNEAQ (reference sequence). V lost 4 bases and J 7 bases, leaving 10 bases between the germline ends. The CDR3 DNA is TGTGCCAGCAGCTACGGGACAATTGAAGCTTTCTTT. It encodes CASSYGTIEAFF.

The J gene is TRBJ1-2, the V gene TRBV7-2, with 9 bases aligning to TRBD1. Per germline, CDR1 SGHTA and CDR2 FQGNSA. The CDR3 has 15 residues. Trimming took 2 bases from V and 3 from J; bases not matched to a gene: 4. In DNA form, the CDR3 reads TGTGCCAGCAGCTTAACACAGGGGGCATACTATGGCTACACCTTC. It is translated as CASSLTQGAYYGYTF.

The chain joins TRBV12-5 to TRBJ2-5; the D gene is possibly TRBD2 (6 bases). The CDR3 runs 15 residues. From germline, CDR1 is LGHNT and CDR2 FRNRAP. V lost 0 bases and J 7 bases, leaving 15 bases between the germline ends. CDR3 sequence reads: CASGLVPAGRGTQYF. For the CDR3, the DNA is TGTGCTAGTGGTTTGGTACCCGCAGGGCGGGGGACCCAGTACTTC.

The chain recombines TRBV9 with TRBJ2-2, with 7 bases identical to TRBD2. With 2 bases clipped from V and 1 base from J, the junction kept 5 bases outside the gene matches. CDR1 and CDR2 (germline): SGDLS, YYNGEE. This CDR3 contains 16 residues. CDR3 DNA: TGTGCCAGCAGCGTTCCCAGCGGGGAGAACACCGGGGAGCTGTTTTTT. It is translated as CASSVPSGENTGELFF.

The chain recombines TRBV9 with TRBJ1-2; D is uncertain. Germline V CDR1 and CDR2: SGDLS, YYNGEE. This CDR3 comprises 18 residues. V gave up 0 bases and J gave up 0 bases, with 18 bases separating them. This CDR3 is CASSVDGVGSSSNYGYTF. The DNA for the CDR3 is TGTGCCAGCAGCGTAGACGGCGTGGGCAGCTCTTCTAACTATGGCTACACCTTC.